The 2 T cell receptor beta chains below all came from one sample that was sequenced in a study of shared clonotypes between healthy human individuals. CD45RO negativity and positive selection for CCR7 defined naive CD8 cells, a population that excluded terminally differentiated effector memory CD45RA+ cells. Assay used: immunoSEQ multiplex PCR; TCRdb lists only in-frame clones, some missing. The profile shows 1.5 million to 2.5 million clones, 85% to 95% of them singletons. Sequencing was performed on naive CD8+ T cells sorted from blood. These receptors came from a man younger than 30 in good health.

CDR3 DNA sequence: TGTGCCAGCAGTTGGACAGGGAACGAGCAGTACTTC. Its translation is CASSWTGNEQYF. The rearrangement uses TRBV28 and TRBJ2-7; 8 positions match TRBD1. The CDR3 spans 12 residues. Germline trimming cut 4 bases from V and 5 bases from J; bases unmatched to any gene: 1. The germline V gene has CDR1 MDHEN and CDR2 SYDVKM.

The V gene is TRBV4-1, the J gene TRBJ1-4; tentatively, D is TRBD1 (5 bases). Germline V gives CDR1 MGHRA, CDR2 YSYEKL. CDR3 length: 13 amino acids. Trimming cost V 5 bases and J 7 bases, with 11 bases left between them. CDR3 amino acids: CASSGGGVEKLFF. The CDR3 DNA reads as TGCGCCAGCAGCGGGGGGGGAGTTGAAAAACTGTTTTTT.